The present TCR beta chain was sequenced within a study of cytomegalovirus exposure and HLA in healthy donors. The germline V and J ends were trimmed by 4 bases and 5 bases, with 11 bases remaining between them. This CDR3 has 14 amino acids. Germline V lookup: CDR1 SGHVS, CDR2 FNYEAQ. Study observations and caveats: Sequencing depth across donors, presence/absence analyses assumed, was roughly uniform.

Comment on this clone: Antigen: not known.

The PCR made use of 60 Vbeta and 13 Jbeta primers. Libraries were prepared by immunoSEQ multiplex PCR; TCRdb keeps only in-frame clonotypes and omits some of them. The sample carries roughly 150,000 clones, around three quarters recorded once. Sequencing was carried out using PBMCs. The TCR sequence derives from a woman aged 40 to 50 in good health and CMV-seronegative. The J gene is TRBJ2-2, the V gene TRBV7-6; D call uncertain. As DNA, the CDR3 is TGTGCCAGCAGCTCCCAAAGTGCGACCGGGGAGCTGTTTTTT. This sequence encodes CASSSQSATGELFF.